What follows describes a single T cell receptor (beta chain). The sample is drawn from a study of blood T cell repertoires in COVID-19. Original analysis: Counts of nucleated cells, estimated from reference gene primer amplification, were obtained. Method: immunoSEQ multiplex PCR; TCRdb's copy keeps in-frame clones and lacks some. For V, J and clone size, that table is used; D and trimming come from the DNA. The sample consists of fewer than 300,000 clones, around 84% of them appearing once. Per germline, CDR1 SGHVS and CDR2 FQNEAQ. The CDR3 loop spans 17 amino acids. Trimming pared 5 bases from V and 9 bases from J, leaving 29 bases between.

Material for sequencing was PBMCs or T cells enriched from blood (not recorded which). This chain links TRBV7-8 with TRBJ2-7; tentatively, D is TRBD1 (6 bases). The TCR originated in a man in his forties who had been exposed to COVID-19. Here the CDR3 DNA reads TGTGCCAGCAGCAGCCCAGGAGAGACAGGCTTTACTACGAGGCAGTACTTC. Translated: CASSSPGETGFTTRQYF.